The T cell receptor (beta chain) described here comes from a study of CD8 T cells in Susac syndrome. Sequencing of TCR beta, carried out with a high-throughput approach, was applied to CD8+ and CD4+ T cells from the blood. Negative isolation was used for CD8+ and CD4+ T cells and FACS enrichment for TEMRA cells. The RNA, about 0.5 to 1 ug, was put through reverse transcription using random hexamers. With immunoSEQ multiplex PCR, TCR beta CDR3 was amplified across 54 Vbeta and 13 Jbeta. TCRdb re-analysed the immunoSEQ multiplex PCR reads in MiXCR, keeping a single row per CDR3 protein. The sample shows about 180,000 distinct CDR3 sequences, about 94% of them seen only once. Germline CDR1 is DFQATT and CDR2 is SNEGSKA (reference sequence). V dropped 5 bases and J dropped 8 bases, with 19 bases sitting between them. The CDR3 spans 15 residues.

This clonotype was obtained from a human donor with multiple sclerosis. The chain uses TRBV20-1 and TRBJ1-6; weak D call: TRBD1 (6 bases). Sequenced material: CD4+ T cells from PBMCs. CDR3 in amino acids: CSAGNRAGGDSPLHF. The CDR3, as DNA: TGCAGTGCTGGCAACAGGGCTGGCGGGGATTCACCCCTCCACTTT.